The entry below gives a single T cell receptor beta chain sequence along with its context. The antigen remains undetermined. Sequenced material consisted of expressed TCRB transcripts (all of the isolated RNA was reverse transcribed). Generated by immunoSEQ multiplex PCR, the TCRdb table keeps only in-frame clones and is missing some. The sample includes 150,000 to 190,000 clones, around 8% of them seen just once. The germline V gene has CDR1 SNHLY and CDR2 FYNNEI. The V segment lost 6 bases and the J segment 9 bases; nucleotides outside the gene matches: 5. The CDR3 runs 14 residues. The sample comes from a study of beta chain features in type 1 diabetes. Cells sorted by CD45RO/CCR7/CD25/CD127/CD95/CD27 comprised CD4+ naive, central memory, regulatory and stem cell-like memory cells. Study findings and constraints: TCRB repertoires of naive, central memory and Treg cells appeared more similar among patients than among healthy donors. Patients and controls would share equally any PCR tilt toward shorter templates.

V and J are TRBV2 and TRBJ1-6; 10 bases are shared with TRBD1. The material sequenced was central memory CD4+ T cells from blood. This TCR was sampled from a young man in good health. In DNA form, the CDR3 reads TGTGCCAGCAGGGGGGACAGGGGCGGTTCACCCCTCCACTTT. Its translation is CASRGDRGGSPLHF.